This record covers a single TCR beta chain. Its antigen remains undetermined. Base qualities are missing; no much larger clone stands one base away. The sample belongs to a study of OX40 agonist ivuxolimab in advanced cancers. About the study as a whole: Ivuxolimab, which targeted the costimulatory receptor OX40 (CD134), was an agonistic, fully human IgG2 monoclonal antibody. The dose-escalation cohort was approximately 83% male with a mean age of about 54 years, ranging from roughly 20 to 85. Intravenous ivuxolimab was administered to patients every 2 weeks at six dose levels: 0.01, 0.1, 0.3, 1.5, 3 and 10 mg/kg. Of the 50 to 55 dose-escalation patients, hepatocellular carcinoma was present in approximately 20, melanoma in roughly 15, renal cell carcinoma in 9 and head and neck cancer in 9. The point of sequencing TCRbeta in the periphery was to test whether ivuxolimab changed TCR sequence diversity and drove clonal T-cell expansion. Prior anti-PD-1, anti-PD-L1 or anti-CTLA-4 therapy was permitted, and about 40% of dose-escalation patients had received checkpoint inhibitors. The monotherapy dose-escalation portion (N ≈ 50 patients) of the phase I ivuxolimab trial is reported in the paper. Partial responses occurred in three dose-escalation patients, of whom one had hepatocellular carcinoma and two had cutaneous melanoma. The research as a whole found: Partial responders in the 0.1-3.0 mg/kg groups had among the lowest normalized peripheral clonal expansion, especially among CD8+ T cells. Low levels of normalized T-cell clonal expansion were also seen in some patients who did not respond. After ivuxolimab, CD8+ T cells had more expanded clones than CD4+ T cells on average. The antigen specificity of the clonally expanded peripheral T cells was not determined. At doses from 0.1 to 3.0 mg/kg, clonal expansion was seen in both CD4+ and CD8+ blood T cells between baseline and week 6.

For sequencing of the TCRbeta CDR3 region, genomic DNA was extracted from the sorted cells. The immunoSEQ Assay was used to sequence the TCRbeta CDR3 regions. TCRdb retrieved this table from immuneACCESS and kept in-frame rearrangements only. Not all clones are present; in checked studies, unresolved V genes account for under half, and no reason is known for the remainder. Recorded for this sample are almost 85,000 clones; 89% of them occurred a single time. 0.19% of the sample comes from the top ten. CDR1 SGHKS and CDR2 YYEKEE were looked up in the germline V gene (reference sequence). CDR3 length: 16 amino acids, cysteine to phenylalanine. Of the read, only the CDR3 DNA is kept; its 48 bases are in frame from base 1. V is trimmed back by 4 bases and J by 2 bases, and the junction contains 8 bases that no gene match accounts for. Patients with autoimmune disease history or receiving systemic immunosuppression were excluded from the trial. Peripheral blood for TCR sequencing was collected from all dose cohorts at baseline, on cycle 4 day 1, and on cycle 7 day 1. Samples were obtained from an open-label, multicenter, first-in-human phase I dose-escalation trial of ivuxolimab. Adults with locally advanced or metastatic head and neck squamous cell, hepatocellular, melanoma or renal cell carcinoma were enrolled in the trial. Before TCR sequencing, CD4+ T cells and CD8+ T cells were sorted from peripheral blood as separate populations.

The receptor was isolated from an adult with an advanced solid tumor such as melanoma, head and neck, liver or kidney cancer. Here the sequenced sample was CD4+ or CD8+ T cells sorted from blood, taken in a trial of the OX40 agonist ivuxolimab. The rearrangement combines TRBV5-5 with TRBJ2-2; the central 7 bases match TRBD1. For the CDR3, the sequence is CASSRPGQLNTGELFF. The sequenced DNA: TGTGCCAGCAGCCGGCCGGGACAGCTAAACACCGGGGAGCTGTTTTTT.